This T cell receptor (beta chain) was retrieved from a study of T cell responses to AZD1222 COVID-19 vaccine. Background on the study: Analysis merged second doses at about 4 or about 12 weeks.

Whole-study findings and limits: When two AZD1222 doses had been given, Spike-specific TCR breadth and depth rose. Repertoires in all cases were sampled only once the peak T cell response had passed. Clonal diversity was possibly underestimated; the donors were predominantly white British and more often female.

From germline, CDR1 is MNHEY and CDR2 SVGAGI. The CDR3 runs to 11 residues. The ends were cut back, 6 bases at V and 6 bases at J, with 5 bases in the middle. The table lists this clone with a few counts. Antigen unknown. Using immunoSEQ multiplex PCR, the repertoire was profiled, and TCRdb retains in-frame clones only, with some absent. Of some 87,000 clones listed, roughly nine tenths are singletons. This clonotype originated in an adult in good health. The sample consisted of peripheral blood, taken on day 0 of AZD1222 vaccination. This rearrangement joins TRBV6-5 to TRBJ2-2; D unresolved. The CDR3: CASRWAGELFF. CDR3 coding DNA: TGTGCCAGCAGATGGGCCGGGGAGCTGTTTTTT.